The 25 T cell receptor beta chains below come from one sample, sequenced in a study of response to subunit inactivated influenza vaccine. One entry per CDR3 protein results from TCRdb running MiXCR on the RT-PCR reads. The table has some 150,000 distinct CDR3 sequences, approximately 12% seen once. This sample also appeared in a second study, on T cells expressing NK-cell markers. From that study: Synthesis of TCR beta cDNA relied on 5'RACE template switching carrying UMIs.

Sequencing was performed on CD8+ T cells sorted from PBMCs, taken approximately 12 days after vaccination. The receptor source for this set is a man aged 45-60 years who received an inactivated influenza vaccine.

The rearrangement uses TRBV23-1 and TRBJ1-5, with TRBD1 as a possible D gene (6 bases). TRBV23-1 is flagged as an ORF with uncertain function. This CDR3 spans 16 amino acids. The V end was cut by 4 bases, the J end by 5 bases, with 18 bases between. CDR3 sequence reads: CASSRGIHRADQPQHF. In nucleotides, the CDR3 is TGCGCCAGCAGTCGGGGGATTCACAGGGCTGATCAGCCCCAGCATTTT.

This rearrangement joins TRBV9 to TRBJ2-1; 7 bases map to TRBD1. CDR1 is SGDLS, CDR2 YYNGEE, per germline. The CDR3 is made up of 15 amino acids. V lost 0 bases, J lost 5 bases, and 5 bases stayed unmatched. DNA of the CDR3: TGTGCCAGCAGCGTAGGAGGGGGCCCCGACAATGAGCAGTTCTTC. Translation: CASSVGGGPDNEQFF.

The rearrangement uses TRBV20-1 and TRBJ2-1; 7 bases line up with TRBD1. The germline CDR1 and CDR2 sequences are DFQATT and SNEGSKA (reference sequence). Trimming at V came to 3 bases and at J to 2 bases, leaving 10 bases not matched to a gene. CDR3 length: 16 residues. CDR3 region: CSASRPDRDPYNEQFF. CDR3 DNA: TGCAGTGCTAGCCGCCCCGACAGGGATCCCTACAATGAGCAGTTCTTC.

There are many counts of this clonotype. The genes are TRBV12-3 or TRBV12-4 and TRBJ2-3; D possibly corresponds to TRBD1 (5 bases). The CDR3 is 14 amino acids. Trimming pared 3 bases from V and 2 bases from J, leaving 9 bases between. The CDR3, as DNA: TGTGCCAGCAGTTTTACAGGTCCCACAGATACGCAGTATTTT. Amino acid sequence: CASSFTGPTDTQYF.

In this sample, this clonotype turned up a few times. This rearrangement joins TRBV7-9 to TRBJ2-5; D may be TRBD2 (6 bases). CDR1 is SEHNR, CDR2 FQNEAQ, per germline (reference sequence). The CDR3 runs 15 residues. Between the trimmed V and J ends, which lost 3 bases and 4 bases, there was a span of 15 bases. The CDR3 loop is CASSFRVGGLETQYF. The CDR3 region has the DNA TGTGCCAGCAGCTTTCGGGTGGGAGGACTAGAGACCCAGTACTTC.

This chain joins TRBV7-6 and TRBJ2-1; the D gene is possibly TRBD2 (5 bases). V was shortened by 3 bases and J by 8 bases, with 11 bases between the two germline ends. Germline V CDR1 and CDR2: SGHVS, FNYEAQ. The CDR3 runs 13 residues. CDR3 sequence (DNA): TGTGCCAGCAGCTTCGTTGAGGGAGATGAGCAGTTCTTC. It encodes CASSFVEGDEQFF.

The chain combines TRBV11-2 with TRBJ2-3; D ambiguous. Germline CDR1 SGHAT, CDR2 FQNNGV. V lost 3 bases and J 4 bases, leaving 8 bases between the germline ends. This CDR3 has 13 residues. CDR3 coding DNA: TGTGCCAGCAGCTTCCTGAGGTCAGATACGCAGTATTTT. It specifies CASSFLRSDTQYF.

The table lists this clonotype with many counts. The CDR3 DNA sequence: TGTGCCAGCAGTTTTTTTCGCAATGAGCAGTTCTTC. Amino acids: CASSFFRNEQFF. The genes are TRBV12-3 or TRBV12-4 and TRBJ2-1; unclear D gene. V was clipped by 3 bases and J by 6 bases, with 6 bases between them. CDR3 length: 12 residues.

A few counts support this clonotype. V gene TRBV12-3 or TRBV12-4 combines with J gene TRBJ1-2; 12 nucleotides align to TRBD1. With V trimmed by 5 bases and J by 3 bases, 13 bases remained unmatched. The CDR3 totals 18 residues. CDR3 amino acids: CASSPLLGTGGEDYGYTF. Here the CDR3 DNA reads TGTGCCAGCAGTCCCCTTCTTGGGACAGGGGGCGAGGACTATGGCTACACCTTC.

The rearrangement joins TRBV29-1 to TRBJ1-1; D is possibly TRBD1 (5 bases). V lost 6 bases to trimming and J lost 0 bases, with 14 bases between them. This CDR3 spans 14 amino acids. Germline V gene sequence: CDR1 SQVTM, CDR2 ANQGSEA. CDR3 coding DNA: TGCAGCGTCGCAACAGGTGTCATGAACACTGAAGCTTTCTTT. It is translated as CSVATGVMNTEAFF.

This clonotype was picked up many times. The V and J genes are TRBV20-1 and TRBJ2-1; TRBD2 matches at 7 bases. The CDR3 runs 15 residues. Germline lookup yields CDR1 DFQATT and CDR2 SNEGSKA (reference sequence). V gave up 2 bases and J gave up 7 bases; unmatched junction bases: 11. CDR3 coding DNA: TGCAGTGCTAGACAACAAGAGCGGGGTTGGAATGAGCAGTTCTTC. It translates to CSARQQERGWNEQFF.

The chain couples TRBV6-5 to TRBJ2-7; the D gene is possibly TRBD1 (6 bases). V dropped 2 bases and J dropped 3 bases, with 11 bases sitting between them. The CDR3 runs 14 residues. Germline CDR1 is MNHEY and CDR2 is SVGAGI. In nucleotides, the CDR3 is TGTGCCAGCAGTTACGAAGGCAGGGGCTACGAGCAGTACTTC. Residues: CASSYEGRGYEQYF.

In its sample, this clonotype was seen many times. This rearrangement joins TRBV5-6 to TRBJ2-2; 10 bases agree with TRBD1. Germline lookup yields CDR1 SGHDT and CDR2 YYEEEE. V gave up 4 bases and J gave up 1 base; unmatched junction bases: 4. The CDR3 runs to 16 residues. CDR3: CASSQDRGWNTGELFF. In nucleotides, the CDR3 is TGTGCCAGCAGCCAGGACAGGGGGTGGAACACCGGGGAGCTGTTTTTT.

In this sample, this clonotype turned up a few times. The V gene is TRBV4-2, the J gene TRBJ2-2; 9 bases align to TRBD1. There are 16 residues in the CDR3. Looked up from germline, CDR1 is LGHNA and CDR2 is YNFKEQ. V lost 1 base, J lost 6 bases, and 6 bases stayed unmatched. CDR3 in amino acids: CASSQGPGQGPGELFF. In DNA, the CDR3 is TGTGCCAGCAGCCAAGGACCGGGACAGGGTCCCGGGGAGCTGTTTTTT.

In this sample, this clonotype turned up a few times. V is TRBV28 and J is TRBJ2-1; 9 nucleotides agree with TRBD2. Per the germline V gene, CDR1 is MDHEN and CDR2 is SYDVKM. Trimming cost V 7 bases and J 9 bases; bases outside gene matches: 7. The CDR3 length is 13 residues. CDR3 DNA: TGTGCCAGCACGGCGGGCGGGAGGGTTGAGCAGTTCTTC. Its protein is CASTAGGRVEQFF.

The chain has TRBV28 and TRBJ2-5; 10 bases fit TRBD2. This CDR3 has 16 amino acids. In germline, CDR1 is MDHEN, CDR2 SYDVKM. Losses at the gene ends were 4 bases for V and 2 bases for J; bases not matched to a gene: 7. CDR3: CASSSSLAGRQETQYF. In DNA, the CDR3 is TGTGCCAGCAGTTCCTCACTAGCGGGGAGGCAAGAGACCCAGTACTTC.

This clonotype came up a few times. V is TRBV7-9 and J is TRBJ1-1; 7 bases fit TRBD1. Germline-derived CDR1 and CDR2 are SEHNR and FQNEAQ (reference sequence). The CDR3 runs to 16 residues. Trimming at V came to 2 bases and at J to 6 bases, leaving 12 bases not matched to a gene. CDR3 region: CASSLLYTGVGAEAFF. Here the CDR3 DNA reads TGTGCCAGCAGCTTACTCTACACAGGGGTGGGCGCTGAAGCTTTCTTT.

The V and J genes are TRBV6-1 and TRBJ2-5; no firm D call. The CDR3 has 13 amino acids. The ends were cut back, 8 bases at V and 2 bases at J, with 12 bases in the middle. The germline gives CDR1 MNHNS, CDR2 SASEGT. The DNA for the CDR3 is TGTGCCAGCGGAATGACGGAACAAGAGACCCAGTACTTC. Translating it yields CASGMTEQETQYF.

This clonotype was observed at least ten times. The rearrangement uses TRBV12-3 or TRBV12-4 and TRBJ2-7, with D unresolved. The CDR3 has 14 residues. Trimming cost V 1 base and J 2 bases, with 9 bases left between them. This chain's CDR3 is CASSLGSLTYEQYF. CDR3 DNA: TGTGCCAGCAGTTTAGGGTCGTTGACCTACGAGCAGTACTTC.

In its sample, this clonotype was seen a few times. The rearrangement links TRBV9 to TRBJ2-2; TRBD2 is a possible D gene (5 bases). CDR3 length equals 15 residues. V was trimmed by 0 bases and J by 6 bases, leaving 12 bases between them. Germline V lookup: CDR1 SGDLS, CDR2 YYNGEE. CDR3 bases: TGTGCCAGCAGCGTAGTGGTGGACGGGGCCGGGGAGCTGTTTTTT. Translated: CASSVVVDGAGELFF. Drawing the rest from reference TRBV9 and TRBJ2-2, the complete variable domain is DSGVTQTPKHLITATGQRVTLRCSPRSGDLSVYWYQQSLDQGLQFLIQYYNGEERAKGNILERFSAQQFPDLHSELNLSSLELGDSALYFCASSVVVDGAGELFFGEGSRLTVL.

This clonotype has ten or more counts. The J gene is TRBJ2-1, the V gene TRBV28; 10 nucleotides align to TRBD2. V dropped 3 bases and J dropped 8; count of bases not matched to a gene: 4. CDR1 and CDR2 (germline): MDHEN, SYDVKM. The CDR3 covers 14 residues. The CDR3 nucleotides read TGTGCCAGCAGTTTGAGCGGGGGGGCCGATGAGCAGTTCTTC. Translation gives CASSLSGGADEQFF.

The rearrangement links TRBV7-6 to TRBJ2-3; weak D call: TRBD1 (5 bases). In germline, CDR1 is SGHVS, CDR2 FNYEAQ. V lost 0 bases and J 0 bases, leaving 7 bases between the germline ends. The CDR3 is 15 amino acids. The CDR3 reads CASSLAGPSTDTQYF. In nucleotides, the CDR3 is TGTGCCAGCAGCTTAGCGGGGCCTAGCACAGATACGCAGTATTTT.

Only a few counts were recorded for this clonotype. V is TRBV18 and J is TRBJ1-1; perhaps TRBD1 as D (5 bases). Trimming removed 1 base from V and 3 bases from J, with 6 bases in between. The germline V gene has CDR1 KGHSH and CDR2 LQKENI. The CDR3 extends over 13 amino acids. CDR3 sequence reads: CASSPRGYTEAFF. CDR3 DNA: TGTGCCAGCTCACCACGGGGGTACACTGAAGCTTTCTTT.

The chain employs TRBV7-8 and TRBJ2-7, with 8 positions matching TRBD2. This CDR3 has 14 residues. Trimming at V came to 5 bases and at J to 0 bases, leaving 3 bases not matched to a gene. CDR1 is SGHVS, CDR2 FQNEAQ, per germline. The CDR3 reads CASSRSGASYEQYF. CDR3 DNA: TGTGCCAGCAGCCGTAGCGGGGCCTCCTACGAGCAGTACTTC.

The genes are TRBV28 and TRBJ2-1; 7 bases are shared with TRBD1. Germline assignment: CDR1 MDHEN and CDR2 SYDVKM. Trimming at V came to 2 bases and at J to 5 bases, leaving 6 bases not matched to a gene. The CDR3 runs 15 residues. CDR3 coding DNA: TGTGCCAGCAGTTTAGACAGGGAAGACGACAATGAGCAGTTCTTC. Encoded protein: CASSLDREDDNEQFF.